The present entry profiles one T cell receptor (beta chain) with its context. The antigen is unknown. PCR amplification relied on 60 Vbeta primers (plus 13 Jbeta primers). Using immunoSEQ multiplex PCR, the repertoire was profiled, and TCRdb retains in-frame clones only, with some absent. The sample has about 110,000 clones, 71% seen once; the top ten hold less than 3%. The sample belongs to a study of cytomegalovirus exposure and HLA in healthy donors. Whole-study findings and limits: While the bulk of TCR sequences proved rare, some public TCRs turned up in many donors. Exclusion as indistinguishable affected some V segments, including TRBV6-2 and TRBV6-3. Accurate HLA-A and HLA-B prediction from TCR beta sequences was reported for most subjects. A highly shared variant cluster was judged a likely technical artifact.

The CDR3 runs to 16 residues. J gave up 0 bases and V 4 bases, and 9 bases lay outside the gene matches. CDR1 and CDR2 (germline): SGHRS, YFSETQ. This TCR was sampled from a female donor in good health and CMV-seronegative. The genes are TRBV5-1 and TRBJ2-7; 8 nucleotides align to TRBD2. Sample: PBMCs. In DNA form, the CDR3 reads TGCGCCAGCAGCCCTGTGGTAGCGGGGAGCTCCTACGAGCAGTACTTC. It specifies CASSPVVAGSSYEQYF.